The 19 T cell receptor beta chains listed next were all sequenced from one sample in a study of cytomegalovirus exposure and HLA in healthy donors. PCR employed 60 Vbeta and 13 Jbeta primers. TCRdb's copy holds only in-frame clones and misses some; the assay was immunoSEQ multiplex PCR. The repertoire includes over 150,000 clones, about three quarters of them detected once, and roughly 3.7% sits in the top ten. The sample comprised PBMCs. These receptors were collected from a woman aged 55-69 years in good health and CMV-seropositive.

The chain carries TRBV5-1 and TRBJ2-2, with 9 bases that match TRBD1. Germline-derived CDR1 and CDR2 are SGHRS and YFSETQ. V was pared by 0 bases and J by 6 bases, with 6 bases of the junction left unmatched. CDR3 length equals 16 residues. Here the CDR3 reads CASSLAPTGGAGELFF. The CDR3 coding sequence is TGCGCCAGCAGCTTGGCCCCGACAGGGGGAGCCGGGGAGCTGTTTTTT.

The chain couples TRBV10-2 to TRBJ1-2; a possible D gene is TRBD1 (5 bases). Germline lookup yields CDR1 WSHSY and CDR2 SAAADI. The CDR3 is 13 residues long. V lost 6 bases and J 2 bases, leaving 10 bases between the germline ends. CDR3 residues: CASSLGENYGYTF. CDR3 nucleotide sequence: TGCGCCAGCAGCCTAGGGGAAAACTATGGCTACACCTTC.

The J gene is TRBJ2-3, the V gene TRBV6-6, with 12 bases aligning to TRBD2. Trimming removed 6 bases from V and 6 bases from J; junction bases left unmatched: 7. There are 15 residues in the CDR3. The V gene's germline CDR1 is MNHNY and CDR2 SVGAGI (reference sequence). CDR3 residues: CASSSGLAGFDTQYF. The CDR3 DNA is TGTGCCAGCAGCTCCGGACTAGCGGGGTTTGATACGCAGTATTTT.

This clone was detected once. V gene TRBV5-1 combines with J gene TRBJ2-3, with unresolved D. Germline CDR1 and CDR2: SGHRS and YFSETQ. The CDR3 totals 14 residues. Trimming took off 4 bases at V and 4 bases at J, with 13 bases between the two ends. The CDR3 is CASSPVAGADTQYF. CDR3 bases: TGCGCCAGCAGCCCGGTAGCTGGCGCAGATACGCAGTATTTT.

This clone was counted between two and nine times. CDR3 DNA sequence: TGTGCCATCATGAGCGGGGTTGGGGCCAACGTCCTGACTTTC. It translates to CAIMSGVGANVLTF. The chain is built from TRBV10-3 and TRBJ2-6; TRBD2 matches 7 bases. The CDR3 sequence is 14 residues long. J lost 3 bases, V lost 7 bases, and 3 bases had no gene match. The germline CDR1 and CDR2 sequences are ENHRY and SYGVKD.

The rearrangement joins TRBV4-1 to TRBJ1-1, with TRBD1 as a possible D gene (5 bases). Trimming left V 2 bases short and J 5 bases short, with 12 bases between. CDR1 and CDR2 from the germline V gene are MGHRA and YSYEKL. This CDR3 is built from 14 residues. CDR3 amino acids: CASSQTPGETEAFF. In DNA form, the CDR3 reads TGCGCCAGCAGCCAAACCCCGGGGGAAACTGAAGCTTTCTTT.

The chain links TRBV7-9 to TRBJ2-5; 7 bases map to TRBD1. With V trimmed by 5 bases and J by 3 bases, 6 bases remained unmatched. Germline V gives CDR1 SEHNR, CDR2 FQNEAQ (reference sequence). CDR3 length: 14 residues. The CDR3 DNA sequence: TGTGCCAGCAGCCCCGGGACAGCCGAAGAGACCCAGTACTTC. It yields the protein CASSPGTAEETQYF. Drawing the rest from reference TRBV7-9 and TRBJ2-5, the complete variable domain is DTGVSQNPRHKITKRGQNVTFRCDPISEHNRLYWYRQTLGQGPEFLTYFQNEAQLEKSRLLSDRFSAERPKGSFSTLEIQRTEQGDSAMYLCASSPGTAEETQYFGPGTRLLVL.

V gene TRBV27 combines with J gene TRBJ2-2; 9 nucleotides agree with TRBD2. The germline V gene encodes CDR1 MNHEY and CDR2 SMNVEV (reference sequence). This CDR3 contains 17 residues. V trimming: 3 bases; J trimming: 5 bases; junction bases outside the gene matches: 10. The CDR3 spells CASSFFGSGRNTGELFF. DNA of the CDR3: TGTGCCAGCAGTTTTTTTGGGAGCGGGAGGAATACCGGGGAGCTGTTTTTT.

The sample holds a few counts of this clone. The CDR3 nucleotides read TGTGCCACCAGCAGAGGGGGCGGGGGGGCGGGGACAGATACGCAGTATTTT. Translated, it gives CATSRGGGGAGTDTQYF. The chain carries TRBV15 and TRBJ2-3; TRBD2 aligns across 9 bases. Trimming took 1 base from V and 3 from J; bases not matched to a gene: 8. The CDR3 covers 17 residues. Germline values: CDR1 LNHNV, CDR2 YYDKDF (reference sequence). The full variable domain, its missing parts supplied by reference TRBV15 and TRBJ2-3, is DAMVIQNPRYQVTQFGKPVTLSCSQTLNHNVMYWYQQKSSQAPKLLFHYYDKDFNNEADTPDNFQSRRPNTSFCFLDIRSPGLGDTAMYLCATSRGGGGAGTDTQYFGPGTRLTVL.

The CDR3, as DNA: TGTGCCAGCAGCTTTCAGGGGGCTCGGACTGAAGCTTTCTTT. Translation: CASSFQGARTEAFF. The chain combines TRBV5-4 with TRBJ1-1; 8 nucleotides align to TRBD1. The V segment lost 2 bases and the J segment 5 bases; nucleotides outside the gene matches: 5. The germline gives CDR1 SGHNT, CDR2 YYREEE (reference sequence). This CDR3 spans 14 amino acids. The variable domain in full, completed from reference TRBV5-4 and TRBJ1-1, reads ETGVTQSPTHLIKTRGQQVTLRCSSQSGHNTVSWYQQALGQGPQFIFQYYREEENGRGNFPPRFSGLQFPNYSSELNVNALELDDSALYLCASSFQGARTEAFFGQGTRLTVV.

Written as DNA, the CDR3 is TGTGCCAGCAGGACAGGCACAGATACGCAGTATTTT. Its protein is CASRTGTDTQYF. The J gene is TRBJ2-3, the V gene TRBV6-1, with a tentative D call TRBD1 (5 bases). V lost 6 bases and J 1 base, leaving 5 bases between the germline ends. The CDR3 has 12 residues. Germline CDR1 and CDR2: MNHNS and SASEGT.

This clone was found a few times. The V call is TRBV6-5, the J call TRBJ1-2, with D maybe TRBD1 (6 bases). This CDR3 is 11 amino acids long. V was trimmed by 6 bases and J by 7 bases, leaving 9 bases between them. Germline V CDR1 and CDR2: MNHEY, SVGAGI. The CDR3 DNA follows: TGTGCCAGCAGAGGACAGATTGGCTACACCTTC. Its protein product is CASRGQIGYTF.

The rearrangement links TRBV6-6 to TRBJ1-5; D possibly corresponds to TRBD1 (6 bases). V was trimmed by 4 bases and J by 9 bases, leaving 13 bases between them. Looked up from germline, CDR1 is MNHNY and CDR2 is SVGAGI (reference sequence). The CDR3 sequence is 13 residues long. The CDR3 DNA reads TGTGCCAGCAGTTTGACAGGCCTTCGGCCCCAGCATTTT. It yields the protein CASSLTGLRPQHF.

The chain employs TRBV7-3 and TRBJ2-2; the D gene is possibly TRBD2 (5 bases). The CDR3 contains 13 residues. Germline V lookup: CDR1 SGHTA, CDR2 FQGTGA. The V end was cut by 8 bases, the J end by 5 bases, with 12 bases between. This chain's CDR3 is CASQEVLTGELFF. CDR3 coding DNA: TGTGCCAGCCAGGAGGTATTGACCGGGGAGCTGTTTTTT.

The chain combines TRBV5-6 with TRBJ2-7; 11 bases are shared with TRBD2. The CDR3 consists of 18 residues. Germline trimming cut 0 bases from V and 5 bases from J; bases unmatched to any gene: 13. The germline V gene has CDR1 SGHDT and CDR2 YYEEEE. The CDR3 nucleotides are TGTGCCAGCAGCTTGGGTGGTCGGCTAGCGGGAGGTATAAACGAGCAGTACTTC. Encoded protein: CASSLGGRLAGGINEQYF.

The chain uses TRBV7-7 and TRBJ2-2; the D gene is possibly TRBD2 (6 bases). The CDR3 is made up of 16 amino acids. V was shortened by 4 bases and J by 6 bases, with 18 bases between the two germline ends. Per germline, CDR1 SSHAT and CDR2 FNYEAQ (reference sequence). CDR3 DNA: TGTGCCAGCAGCTCTCGCGGAGGGGCCGGACCCGGGGAGCTGTTTTTT. Its protein is CASSSRGGAGPGELFF.

The chain carries TRBV2 and TRBJ2-5, with 9 bases lining up with TRBD2. After removal of 2 bases from V and 9 bases from J, the junction contained 7 bases not matched to a gene. The CDR3 length is 14 residues. Germline values: CDR1 SNHLY, CDR2 FYNNEI. The CDR3 DNA is TGTGCCAGCAGTGAATCGGGACTAGCTCTTGCCCAGTACTTC. Translating it yields CASSESGLALAQYF.

A few counts support this clone. This chain joins TRBV5-1 and TRBJ1-2, with D hard to call. The CDR3 length is 12 residues. Germline V CDR1 and CDR2: SGHRS, YFSETQ. V shed 0 bases and J shed 8 bases, with 8 bases lying between them. Here the CDR3 DNA reads TGCGCCAGCAGCTTGGGGCACCGAGGCTACACCTTC. Encoded protein: CASSLGHRGYTF.

The table lists this clone with a few counts. The chain links TRBV5-1 to TRBJ2-3; weak D call: TRBD1 (6 bases). V lost 4 bases and J lost 2, with 11 bases in between. Germline V CDR1 and CDR2: SGHRS, YFSETQ. The CDR3 is made up of 14 amino acids. This chain's CDR3 is CASSLQGFTDTQYF. The CDR3 nucleotides are TGCGCCAGCAGCCTACAGGGATTCACAGATACGCAGTATTTT. Together with reference TRBV5-1 and TRBJ2-3, the CDR3 gives the full variable domain: KAGVTQTPRYLIKTRGQQVTLSCSPISGHRSVSWYQQTPGQGLQFLFEYFSETQRNKGNFPGRFSGRQFSNSRSEMNVSTLELGDSALYLCASSLQGFTDTQYFGPGTRLTVL.